A selection of T cell receptor beta chains follows, all from one sample in a study of blood T cell repertoires in COVID-19. TCRdb keeps only in-frame clones here, not all; method: immunoSEQ multiplex PCR. The repertoire has some 87,000 clones, approximately 82% of them found once; the top ten carry 30% to 45%. The sample was peripheral blood. The receptors were sampled from a man older than 75 with active or convalescent COVID-19. CDR3s include the opening cysteine and the closing phenylalanine or tryptophan. A D gene is named only where the DNA matches it firmly. Some rows have no size entry. The others give once, few or many, or a class for an expanded clone.

TRBD2	TRBV13	-	TRBJ2-5	TGTGCCAGCAGCTCCTGGACTAGCGGGGGGAGGGGTTCAGAGACCCAGTACTTC	CASSSWTSGGRGSETQYF
-	TRBV21-1	-	TRBJ1-2	TGTGCCAGCAGCGCAGGGGTGGACAGCGTCTATGGCTACACCTTC	CASSAGVDSVYGYTF
-	TRBV20-1	once	TRBJ1-2	TGCAGTGCTAGTACAGAGAACTATGGCTACACCTTC	CSASTENYGYTF
-	TRBV19	-	TRBJ1-1	TGTGCCAGTAAGTTCGATTCGCTTAGCACTGAAGCTTTCTTT	CASKFDSLSTEAFF
-	TRBV5-1	-	TRBJ2-7	TGCGCCAGCAGCTGGGGACACGGCTCCTACGAGCAGTACTTC	CASSWGHGSYEQYF
-	TRBV7-9	-	TRBJ2-4	TGTGCCAGCAGCTTAGGACCTAGGGGAGCCAAAAACATTCAGTACTTC	CASSLGPRGAKNIQYF
TRBD2	TRBV10-3	few	TRBJ2-3	TGTGCCACCCTAGCGGGAGGGCAAACAGATACGCAGTATTTT	CATLAGGQTDTQYF
TRBD1	TRBV6-5	-	TRBJ1-2	TGTGCCAGCAGTTCCGACAGGGTAAACTATGGCTACACCTTC	CASSSDRVNYGYTF
-	TRBV30	-	TRBJ1-1	TGTGCCTGGAGTCAGGGGTGGAACACTGAAGCTTTCTTT	CAWSQGWNTEAFF
-	TRBV3-1/TRBV3-2	-	TRBJ1-5	TGTGCCAGCAGCCAAGGTACCGCAAGCACTCAGCCCCAGCATTTT	CASSQGTASTQPQHF
TRBD1	TRBV2	-	TRBJ1-5	TGTGCCAGCAGTCCTATGGGGGGACAGGGAAGCAATCAGCCCCAGCATTTT	CASSPMGGQGSNQPQHF
-	TRBV9	-	TRBJ1-1	TGTGCCAGCAGCGTAGGCGGCCGGGAGCACACTGAAGCTTTCTTT	CASSVGGREHTEAFF
TRBD2	TRBV18	-	TRBJ2-7	TGTGCCAGCTCACCAAAGACTAGCGGGAGGGCCGAATACGAGCAGTACTTC	CASSPKTSGRAEYEQYF
-	TRBV19	-	TRBJ2-1	TGTGCCAGTAGGCGGATCCCCCACAATGAGCAGTTCTTC	CASRRIPHNEQFF
TRBD2	TRBV7-8	once	TRBJ2-1	TGTGCCAGCAGTTATAGCGGGGGGCGCTCCTACAATGAGCAGTTCTTC	CASSYSGGRSYNEQFF
TRBD1	TRBV29-1	-	TRBJ1-2	TGCAGCGTATGGACAGGGGATGGCTACACCTTC	CSVWTGDGYTF
TRBD1	TRBV4-2	-	TRBJ2-5	TGTGCCAGCAGCCAAAACAGGGGGCTGGAGACCCAGTACTTC	CASSQNRGLETQYF
-	TRBV5-4	-	TRBJ2-3	TGTGCCAGCAGCCCATCAGCAGATACGCAGTATTTT	CASSPSADTQYF
-	TRBV6-5	-	TRBJ1-1	TGTGCCAGCAGTTACTCGAGGCAGGGAGGGACTGAAGCTTTCTTT	CASSYSRQGGTEAFF
TRBD2	TRBV7-2	few	TRBJ2-3	TGTGCCAGCAGCGCGACTAGCGGGAATGCAGATACGCAGTATTTT	CASSATSGNADTQYF
-	TRBV12-3/TRBV12-4	-	TRBJ1-6	TGTGCCAGCAGTTTGGGGGCGCGATCACCCCTCCACTTT	CASSLGARSPLHF
-	TRBV29-1	once	TRBJ2-1	TGCAGCGTGGGGCAGGGCTACGGCAATGAGCAGTTCTTC	CSVGQGYGNEQFF
-	TRBV25-1	-	TRBJ1-3	TGTGCCAGCAGTGAATGGGGGGGGACGGACACCATATATTTT	CASSEWGGTDTIYF
-	TRBV6-1	-	TRBJ2-1	TGTGCCAGCAGTGTACGAGGGACTGGTGGCCCGGGGACGGAGCAGTTCTTC	CASSVRGTGGPGTEQFF
-	TRBV30	-	TRBJ1-4	TGTGCCTGGAGTAGGGGGATCAATGAAAAACTGTTTTTT	CAWSRGINEKLFF
-	TRBV5-5	-	TRBJ2-2	TGTGCCAGCAGCTTTCAGACCGGGGAGCTGTTTTTT	CASSFQTGELFF
-	TRBV5-1	-	TRBJ2-5	TGCGCCAGCAGCTTGGAGCGGGCGGGAGAGACCCAGTACTTC	CASSLERAGETQYF
TRBD1	TRBV10-3	-	TRBJ2-7	TGTGCCATCAGTGAAGGGCAGGGGGCAACCTACGAGCAGTACTTC	CAISEGQGATYEQYF
-	TRBV19	-	TRBJ1-2	TGTGCCAGTACAGGCCCCGCGTCAGGCTATGGCTACACCTTC	CASTGPASGYGYTF
-	TRBV7-2	-	TRBJ2-1	TGTGCCAGCAGCTTTCGAGGCCCCCTTAATGAGCAGTTCTTC	CASSFRGPLNEQFF
TRBD1	TRBV19	-	TRBJ2-2	TGTGCCAGTAGCTCCCAGGGGGCCCCGTCCGGGGAGCTGTTTTTT	CASSSQGAPSGELFF
-	TRBV6-1	-	TRBJ1-1	TGTGCCAGCAGTGAAGGGACAAGAAACACTGAAGCTTTCTTT	CASSEGTRNTEAFF
-	TRBV30	-	TRBJ1-6	TGTGCCTGGAGTCCATACCGGGACCTGCCTTCGGCGGGGAGTTCACCCCTCCACTTT	CAWSPYRDLPSAGSSPLHF
-	TRBV18	few	TRBJ1-6	TGTGCCAGCTCACCCGCTGGGCAGCGGAATTCACCCCTCCACTTT	CASSPAGQRNSPLHF
TRBD2	TRBV3-1/TRBV3-2	few	TRBJ2-2	TGTGCCAGCAGCCATCGTATTGGACTAGCGAAAGGCGGGGAGCTGTTTTTT	CASSHRIGLAKGGELFF
TRBD1	TRBV29-1	-	TRBJ1-1	TGCAGCGTTGAGAACAGGGGGCAGAACACTGAAGCTTTCTTT	CSVENRGQNTEAFF
-	TRBV19	once	TRBJ1-2	TGTGCCAGTAATCCGGGATACGCTAACTATGGCTACACCTTC	CASNPGYANYGYTF
TRBD1	TRBV5-1	-	TRBJ1-4	TGCGCCAGCAGCTTGGGGGACAGCAGGGAAAAACTGTTTTTT	CASSLGDSREKLFF
-	TRBV19	-	TRBJ1-1	TGTGCCAGTAGTGAACAGGGCTTGAACACTGAAGCTTTCTTT	CASSEQGLNTEAFF
-	TRBV18	-	TRBJ2-1	TGTGCCAGCTCACCACCGGCAAGAACGACCTACAATGAGCAGTTCTTC	CASSPPARTTYNEQFF
TRBD1	TRBV5-4	-	TRBJ2-6	TGTGCCAGCAGCACGGGACAGGGGGGACTCTCTGGGGCCAACGTCCTGACTTTC	CASSTGQGGLSGANVLTF
-	TRBV29-1	once	TRBJ1-2	TGCAGCGTTGCCCAGCGGGGGGGCCGGGGTCATGGCTACACCTTC	CSVAQRGGRGHGYTF
-	TRBV5-1	-	TRBJ2-5	TGCGCCAGCAGCGTGGGCGGGGCGGCGCAAGAGACCCAGTACTTC	CASSVGGAAQETQYF
-	TRBV7-9	-	TRBJ2-6	TGTGCCAGCAGCTTAGGGGGCGGGGGCCAAGGGGCCAACGTCCTGACTTTC	CASSLGGGGQGANVLTF
-	TRBV24-1	-	TRBJ1-1	TGTGCCACCAGGGGGGACCCGGGGGGGAACACTGAAGCTTTCTTT	CATRGDPGGNTEAFF
-	TRBV28	once	TRBJ2-1	TGTGCCAGCAGTTTGGAGAATGAGCAGTTCTTC	CASSLENEQFF
-	TRBV7-9	-	TRBJ1-3	TGTGCCAGCACCCCATGGGGGGACTCTGGAAACACCATATATTTT	CASTPWGDSGNTIYF
-	TRBV30	-	TRBJ1-5	TGTGCCTGGAGTCGGGGGAGGGGGCAGCCCCAGCATTTT	CAWSRGRGQPQHF